The T cell receptor (beta chain) described here comes from a study of CD8 T cells in ankylosing spondylitis. Study-wide findings and caveats: Researchers reportedly found disease-linked clones significantly enriched in matched ankylosing spondylitis synovial fluid. Blood from ankylosing spondylitis patients appeared to carry a characteristic roughly eight-variant TCR beta motif.

The ends lost 4 bases at V and 2 bases at J; junction bases unmatched: 7. The CDR3 has 16 residues. The V gene's germline CDR1 is SEHNR and CDR2 FQNEAQ (reference sequence). This clonotype has more than one count but fewer than ten. Its specificity is unknown. Each CDR3 protein is one row after TCRdb ran MiXCR on the 5' RACE reads. The data contain more than 100,000 distinct CDR3 sequences, roughly a sixth of them singletons. The chain is built from TRBV7-9 and TRBJ2-7; 11 nucleotides match TRBD2. This clonotype was sampled from a male donor with ankylosing spondylitis. Sequences were obtained from blood, either unsorted or a sorted T cell fraction (not recorded which). CDR3 protein: CASSSAGTSGTYEQYF. The DNA for the CDR3 is TGTGCCAGCAGCTCCGCTGGGACTAGCGGTACCTACGAGCAGTACTTC.